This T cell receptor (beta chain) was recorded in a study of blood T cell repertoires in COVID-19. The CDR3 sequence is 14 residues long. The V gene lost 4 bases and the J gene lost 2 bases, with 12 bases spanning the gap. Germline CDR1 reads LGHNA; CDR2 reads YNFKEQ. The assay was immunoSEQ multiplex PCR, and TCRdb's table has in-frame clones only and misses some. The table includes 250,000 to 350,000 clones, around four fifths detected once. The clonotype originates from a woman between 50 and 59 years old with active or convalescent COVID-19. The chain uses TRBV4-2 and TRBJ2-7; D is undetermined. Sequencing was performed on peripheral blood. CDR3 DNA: TGTGCCAGCAGCCCCCGGTTCCCGGCCTACGAGCAGTACTTC. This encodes CASSPRFPAYEQYF.